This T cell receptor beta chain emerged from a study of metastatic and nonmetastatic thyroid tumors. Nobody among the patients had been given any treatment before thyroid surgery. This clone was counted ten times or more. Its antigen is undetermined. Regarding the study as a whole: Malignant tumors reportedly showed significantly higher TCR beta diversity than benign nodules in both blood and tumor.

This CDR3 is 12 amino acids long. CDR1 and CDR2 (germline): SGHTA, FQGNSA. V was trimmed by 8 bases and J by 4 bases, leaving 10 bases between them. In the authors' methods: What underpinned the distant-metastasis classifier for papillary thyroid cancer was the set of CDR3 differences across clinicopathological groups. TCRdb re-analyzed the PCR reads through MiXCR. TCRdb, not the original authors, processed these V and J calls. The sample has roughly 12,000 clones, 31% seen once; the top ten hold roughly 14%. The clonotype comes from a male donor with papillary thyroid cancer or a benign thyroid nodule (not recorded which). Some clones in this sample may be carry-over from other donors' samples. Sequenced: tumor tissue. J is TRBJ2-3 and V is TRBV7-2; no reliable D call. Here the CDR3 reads CASVRFSDTQYF. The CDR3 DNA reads TGTGCCAGCGTCCGGTTCTCAGATACGCAGTATTTT.